A single sample gave rise to the 14 T cell receptor beta chains below, sequenced in a study of shared clonotypes between healthy human individuals. Sequencing was performed with immunoSEQ multiplex PCR; in TCRdb, only in-frame clones are kept and a portion is missing. The sample has about 1.9 million clones, 80% to 95% seen once. CD8 cells classed as naive were CD45RO-negative and positively selected for CCR7, excluding terminally differentiated effector memory CD45RA+ cells. Sequencing input: naive CD8+ T cells from PBMCs. These receptors originate from a man aged 18 to 29 in good health. Some clones in this sample may be carry-over from other donors' samples.

CDR3 sequence reads: CASEGQGAGNTIYF. CDR3 nucleotide sequence: TGTGCCAGCGAAGGACAGGGGGCCGGAAACACCATATATTTT. This chain connects TRBV27 to TRBJ1-3; TRBD1 agrees at 11 bases. CDR3 length equals 14 residues. Germline V gene sequence: CDR1 MNHEY, CDR2 SMNVEV (reference sequence). The trim removed 8 bases at V and 4 bases at J, leaving 4 bases unmatched.

The rearrangement uses TRBV23-1 and TRBJ1-2, with D unclear. TRBV23-1 is placed among ORFs of uncertain function. Trimming cost V 0 bases and J 7 bases, with 15 bases left between them. The CDR3 sequence is 15 residues long. The CDR3 reads CASSQSLPALGGYTF. For the CDR3, the DNA is TGCGCCAGCAGTCAATCCCTCCCCGCATTGGGTGGCTACACCTTC.

A single count supports this clone. The chain recombines TRBV5-1 with TRBJ2-7; 9 nucleotides align to TRBD1. The CDR3 runs to 14 residues. J gave up 4 bases and V 4 bases, and 6 bases lay outside the gene matches. Germline loops: CDR1 SGHRS, CDR2 YFSETQ. The CDR3 sequence: CASSITGGPYEQYF. CDR3 DNA sequence: TGCGCCAGCAGCATCACAGGGGGCCCTTACGAGCAGTACTTC.

This chain joins TRBV7-6 and TRBJ2-1; possibly TRBD1 or TRBD2 for D (5 bases each). The CDR3 consists of 15 residues. CDR1 and CDR2 (germline): SGHVS, FNYEAQ. The V end lost 1 base, the J end lost 2 bases, and 9 bases lay between the germline ends. The CDR3 DNA reads as TGTGCCAGCAGCTTAGACACGGGACCCTACAATGAGCAGTTCTTC. It is translated as CASSLDTGPYNEQFF.

Note on this clone: Other DNA sequences of this sample code for an identical CDR3. The chain couples TRBV11-2 to TRBJ2-7, with D unclear. Germline V CDR1 and CDR2: SGHAT, FQNNGV. V was cut by 1 base and J by 4 bases, with 11 bases left in between. This CDR3 comprises 14 residues. The CDR3 loop is CASSLVGTRYEQYF. DNA for the CDR3: TGTGCCAGCAGCTTAGTTGGCACACGATACGAGCAGTACTTC.

The rearrangement links TRBV14 to TRBJ2-2; D possibly corresponds to TRBD2 (6 bases). Germline lookup yields CDR1 SGHDN and CDR2 FVKESK. V was pared by 1 base and J by 6 bases, with 12 bases between. This CDR3 spans 15 amino acids. This CDR3 reads CASSQGAGWSGELFF. The CDR3 DNA reads as TGTGCCAGCAGCCAAGGCGCGGGATGGTCCGGGGAGCTGTTTTTT. The complete variable domain, with remaining parts taken from reference TRBV14 and TRBJ2-2, reads EAGVTQFPSHSVIEKGQTVTLRCDPISGHDNLYWYRRVMGKEIKFLLHFVKESKQDESGMPNNRFLAERTGGTYSTLKVQPAELEDSGVYFCASSQGAGWSGELFFGEGSRLTVL.

V usage is TRBV30 and J usage is TRBJ2-7; unclear D gene. With 3 bases removed from V and 1 base from J, the gap between germline ends came to 16 bases. The CDR3 covers 15 residues. Germline lookup yields CDR1 GTSNPN and CDR2 SVGIG (reference sequence). The CDR3 loop is CAWRATHGLSYEQYF. CDR3 DNA: TGTGCCTGGAGGGCCACTCACGGCCTGTCCTACGAGCAGTACTTC.

The chain uses TRBV27 and TRBJ2-2; 7 nucleotides align to TRBD2. This CDR3 is built from 16 residues. The germline V gene encodes CDR1 MNHEY and CDR2 SMNVEV (reference sequence). The V gene end was trimmed by 8 bases and the J gene end by 6 bases; junction bases not matched to a gene: 15. Here the CDR3 DNA reads TGTGCCAGCGCCCTTCAGGGAGGGGCGGGGCCCGGGGAGCTGTTTTTT. As protein: CASALQGGAGPGELFF.

This sequence joins TRBV28 and TRBJ1-4, with a possible D match to TRBD1 (5 bases). Germline lookup yields CDR1 MDHEN and CDR2 SYDVKM. V lost 5 bases and J 3 bases, leaving 13 bases between the germline ends. The CDR3 totals 15 residues. CDR3 nucleotide sequence: TGTGCCAGCAGTCCGCCAGGGAGGGCTAATGAAAAACTGTTTTTT. Translated, it gives CASSPPGRANEKLFF.

The chain employs TRBV6-5 and TRBJ2-7, with a weak D call TRBD1 (6 bases). The V end was cut by 6 bases, the J end by 1 base, with 13 bases between. The CDR3 spans 14 residues. Germline V gene sequence: CDR1 MNHEY, CDR2 SVGAGI. CDR3 region: CASRPGTTSYEQYF. CDR3 coding DNA: TGTGCCAGCAGGCCCGGGACAACGTCCTACGAGCAGTACTTC.

This clone was picked up a small number of times. The chain joins TRBV2 to TRBJ2-7, with 9 bases identical to TRBD1. V was pared by 4 bases and J by 5 bases, with 6 bases of the junction left unmatched. CDR1 is SNHLY, CDR2 FYNNEI, per germline. The CDR3 length is 14 residues. The CDR3 loop is CASSGGQGINEQYF. As DNA, the CDR3 is TGTGCCAGCAGTGGGGGACAGGGTATCAACGAGCAGTACTTC. Full variable domain (missing parts from reference TRBV2 and TRBJ2-7): EPEVTQTPSHQVTQMGQEVILRCVPISNHLYFYWYRQILGQKVEFLVSFYNNEISEKSEIFDDQFSVERPDGSNFTLKIRSTKLEDSAMYFCASSGGQGINEQYFGPGTRLTVT.

The chain uses TRBV2 and TRBJ2-1, with D hard to call. The CDR3 is made up of 13 amino acids. The V gene's germline CDR1 is SNHLY and CDR2 FYNNEI. Trimming left V 7 bases short and J 7 bases short, with 14 bases between. CDR3 sequence reads: CASIRWAGNEQFF. The CDR3 bases are TGTGCCAGCATCCGATGGGCTGGTAATGAGCAGTTCTTC.

The CDR3 nucleotides are TGTGCCACCACTGGGCTCGAGCAGTACTTC. Protein: CATTGLEQYF. The chain links TRBV25-1 to TRBJ2-7; D remains unclear. CDR3 length: 10 residues. Germline V lookup: CDR1 MGHDK, CDR2 SYGVNS. The germline V and J ends were trimmed by 10 bases and 6 bases, with 10 bases remaining between them.

The chain recombines TRBV29-1 with TRBJ1-4; tentatively, D is TRBD1 (5 bases). The germline V gene has CDR1 SQVTM and CDR2 ANQGSEA. The CDR3 totals 16 residues. The CDR3 loop is CRHKGRRGEENEKLFF. In DNA, the CDR3 is TGCAGACATAAGGGACGACGTGGGGAAGAAAATGAAAAACTGTTTTTT. Supplemented by reference TRBV29-1 and TRBJ1-4, the full variable domain reads SAVISQKPSRDICQRGTSLTIQCQVDSQVTMMFWYRQQPGQSLTLIATANQGSEATYESGFVIDKFPISRPNLTFSTLTVSNMSPEDSSIYLCRHKGRRGEENEKLFFGSGTQLSVL.